The 30 T cell receptor beta chains presented below share a single source sample, sequenced in a study of blood T cell repertoires in COVID-19. Measured with immunoSEQ multiplex PCR; TCRdb has only the in-frame clones, and not every one. Of approximately 300,000 clones listed, about 92% are singletons. Sequenced sample: PBMCs or T cells enriched from blood (not recorded which). Receptors originate from a woman in her twenties or thirties who had recovered from COVID-19.

This sequence joins TRBV27 and TRBJ2-7, with D perhaps matching TRBD2 (5 bases). Germline V CDR1 and CDR2: MNHEY, SMNVEV (reference sequence). This CDR3 region has 14 residues. The V and J ends lost 3 bases and 0 bases respectively, with 9 bases between them. CDR3 bases: TGTGCCAGCAGTTTCGCCGGGGACTCCTACGAGCAGTACTTC. Encoded protein: CASSFAGDSYEQYF.

J is TRBJ1-6 and V is TRBV27; D might be TRBD1 (6 bases). V lost 7 bases, J lost 7 bases, and 14 bases lay in between. The CDR3 is made up of 14 amino acids. The germline CDR1 and CDR2 sequences are MNHEY and SMNVEV (reference sequence). The CDR3 loop is CASISRGPNSPLHF. The CDR3, as DNA: TGTGCCAGCATAAGCAGGGGACCCAATTCACCCCTCCACTTT.

This clone has a single count. The chain carries TRBV7-2 and TRBJ2-7; unclear D gene. CDR1 SGHTA and CDR2 FQGNSA come from the germline V gene. Trimming removed 1 base at V and 13 bases at J, with 17 bases between. The CDR3 length is 13 residues. Here the CDR3 DNA reads TGTGCCAGCAGCTTAGAGTACCCGTCAGGAACCTACTTC. Residues: CASSLEYPSGTYF.

The chain links TRBV19 to TRBJ1-5; no firm D call. Germline CDR1 and CDR2: LNHDA and SQIVND (reference sequence). V lost 5 bases and J 4 bases, leaving 15 bases between the germline ends. The CDR3 has 15 amino acids. CDR3 sequence (DNA): TGTGCCAGTAGTCGCGAGGGCTCTGAAAATCAGCCCCAGCATTTT. This gives the protein CASSREGSENQPQHF. Complete variable domain (other parts from reference TRBV19 and TRBJ1-5): DGGITQSPKYLFRKEGQNVTLSCEQNLNHDAMYWYRQDPGQGLRLIYYSQIVNDFQKGDIAEGYSVSREKKESFPLTVTSAQKNPTAFYLCASSREGSENQPQHFGDGTRLSIL.

The chain employs TRBV6-1 and TRBJ1-2, with 8 positions matching TRBD1. The CDR3 spans 17 residues. Unmatched junction bases numbered 14, after V lost 4 bases and J lost 4 bases. Germline assignment: CDR1 MNHNS and CDR2 SASEGT. CDR3 region: CASSALGTGSKLYGYTF. The CDR3 DNA follows: TGTGCCAGCAGTGCCCTCGGGACAGGCTCAAAACTCTATGGCTACACCTTC.

V gene TRBV4-1 combines with J gene TRBJ2-3, with 7 bases fitting TRBD1. Germline CDR1 MGHRA, CDR2 YSYEKL. V gave up 3 bases and J gave up 0 bases; unmatched junction bases: 9. CDR3 length: 17 residues. The CDR3 reads CASSHRTGVRSTDTQYF. CDR3 DNA: TGCGCCAGCAGCCACCGGACAGGAGTTAGGAGCACAGATACGCAGTATTTT.

The rearrangement links TRBV18 to TRBJ1-1; TRBD1 might be the D (6 bases). V was clipped by 3 bases and J by 11 bases, with 16 bases between them. The CDR3 contains 13 residues. CDR1 and CDR2 from the germline V gene are KGHSH and LQKENI. Here the CDR3 DNA reads TGTGCCAGCTCACCCAGACCCGAGGGGGGGGCTTTCTTT. It codes for CASSPRPEGGAFF.

The CDR3 DNA reads TGTGCCAGCAGCCTTCTTTCGGGGGGGCTCAATGAGCAGTTCTTC. It codes for CASSLLSGGLNEQFF. The chain joins TRBV9 to TRBJ2-1; 8 bases align to TRBD2. Germline V gene sequence: CDR1 SGDLS, CDR2 YYNGEE. CDR3 size: 15 residues. V lost 4 bases, J lost 6 bases, and 9 bases stayed unmatched.

The CDR3: CASSSESTTGGTEAFF. The CDR3 nucleotides read TGTGCCAGCTCTTCCGAATCCACGACAGGAGGCACTGAAGCTTTCTTT. The chain carries TRBV18 and TRBJ1-1, with D possibly matching TRBD1 (6 bases). The CDR3 has 16 residues. Germline assignment: CDR1 KGHSH and CDR2 LQKENI. The V end was cut by 6 bases, the J end by 4 bases, with 21 bases between.

The CDR3 sequence is CASSLLEGSSGYTF. Here the CDR3 DNA reads TGTGCCAGCAGCTTATTAGAGGGAAGCTCTGGCTACACCTTC. J is TRBJ1-2 and V is TRBV5-6; D is uncertain. The CDR3 has 14 residues. Per the germline V gene, CDR1 is SGHDT and CDR2 is YYEEEE. V dropped 2 bases and J dropped 7 bases, with 15 bases sitting between them.

The chain links TRBV5-1 to TRBJ1-2; possible D gene TRBD1, 5 bases. The CDR3 totals 14 residues. Germline CDR1 reads SGHRS; CDR2 reads YFSETQ. Trimming took off 0 bases at V and 8 bases at J, with 14 bases between the two ends. The CDR3 bases are TGCGCCAGCAGCTTGGCCGGCCAGGGTGAAGGCTACACCTTC. This encodes CASSLAGQGEGYTF.

The chain combines TRBV11-3 with TRBJ2-1; 7 bases agree with TRBD1. V lost 0 bases, J lost 0 bases, and 8 bases stayed unmatched. CDR1 SGHNT and CDR2 YENEEA come from the germline V gene. CDR3 length: 18 residues. This CDR3 reads CASSLDEGATSSYNEQFF. CDR3 nucleotide sequence: TGTGCCAGCAGCTTAGATGAGGGGGCGACGAGCTCCTACAATGAGCAGTTCTTC.

This clone was seen only a few times. The genes are TRBV27 and TRBJ1-5, with D hard to call. CDR3 length: 15 residues. Germline lookup yields CDR1 MNHEY and CDR2 SMNVEV (reference sequence). V gave up 7 bases and J gave up 2 bases, with 15 bases separating them. The CDR3 protein is CASIVGPRGNQPQHF. The CDR3, as DNA: TGTGCCAGCATAGTAGGGCCGAGGGGCAATCAGCCCCAGCATTTT.

The rearrangement uses TRBV4-2 and TRBJ1-3, with D hard to call. V was trimmed by 1 base and J by 2 bases, leaving 6 bases between them. Germline V gives CDR1 LGHNA, CDR2 YNFKEQ. This CDR3 has 14 residues. The CDR3 protein is CASSQGPAGNTIYF. CDR3 bases: TGTGCCAGCAGCCAAGGCCCGGCTGGAAACACCATATATTTT.

The V call is TRBV7-9, the J call TRBJ1-5; the D is unclear. The CDR3 is 13 amino acids. Between the trimmed V and J ends, which lost 2 bases and 5 bases, there was a span of 7 bases. Germline-derived CDR1 and CDR2 are SEHNR and FQNEAQ (reference sequence). The CDR3 nucleotides read TGTGCCAGCAGCTTATATGGAGATCAGCCCCAGCATTTT. It yields the protein CASSLYGDQPQHF.

The chain combines TRBV28 with TRBJ2-3; 7 bases map to TRBD2. In germline, CDR1 is MDHEN, CDR2 SYDVKM. This CDR3 has 15 amino acids. The J segment lost 9 bases and the V segment lost 5 bases, leaving 14 bases of the junction unmatched. The CDR3 region is CASSQDGLGEETQYF. CDR3 DNA: TGTGCCAGCAGTCAGGACGGACTAGGAGAGGAGACGCAGTATTTT. The complete variable domain, with remaining parts taken from reference TRBV28 and TRBJ2-3, reads DVKVTQSSRYLVKRTGEKVFLECVQDMDHENMFWYRQDPGLGLRLIYFSYDVKMKEKGDIPEGYSVSREKKERFSLILESASTNQTSMYLCASSQDGLGEETQYFGPGTRLTVL.

The chain is built from TRBV19 and TRBJ1-1; D is perhaps TRBD1 (5 bases). The CDR3 sequence is 14 residues long. The germline CDR1 and CDR2 sequences are LNHDA and SQIVND (reference sequence). V dropped 3 bases and J dropped 6 bases, with 14 bases sitting between them. The CDR3 here is CASSIGRGRAEAFF. CDR3 nucleotides: TGTGCCAGTAGTATTGGTCGGGGGAGGGCTGAAGCTTTCTTT. The entire variable domain, with the rest obtained from reference TRBV19 and TRBJ1-1, is as follows: DGGITQSPKYLFRKEGQNVTLSCEQNLNHDAMYWYRQDPGQGLRLIYYSQIVNDFQKGDIAEGYSVSREKKESFPLTVTSAQKNPTAFYLCASSIGRGRAEAFFGQGTRLTVV.

J is TRBJ1-4 and V is TRBV7-6, with D uncertain. CDR1 is SGHVS, CDR2 FNYEAQ, per germline. V lost 5 bases and J lost 4, with 11 bases in between. The CDR3 loop spans 14 amino acids. The DNA for the CDR3 is TGTGCCAGCAGCCCCGAACAGTTTAATGAAAAACTGTTTTTT. Its protein is CASSPEQFNEKLFF.

This clone occurred once. V usage is TRBV7-2 and J usage is TRBJ1-2; maybe TRBD1 (5 bases). The germline gives CDR1 SGHTA, CDR2 FQGNSA. Between the trimmed V and J ends, which lost 5 bases and 7 bases, there was a span of 14 bases. CDR3 length: 13 amino acids. As DNA, the CDR3 is TGTGCCAGCAGCCCACAGGTATTTGGTGGCTACACCTTC. Protein product: CASSPQVFGGYTF. Looking up the rest from reference TRBV7-2 and TRBJ1-2 gives the full variable domain: GAGVSQSPSNKVTEKGKDVELRCDPISGHTALYWYRQSLGQGLEFLIYFQGNSAPDKSGLPSDRFSAERTGGSVSTLTIQRTQQEDSAVYLCASSPQVFGGYTFGSGTRLTVV.

The rearrangement uses TRBV13 and TRBJ2-5, with a tentative D call TRBD1 (6 bases). This CDR3 has 14 residues. V was shortened by 2 bases and J by 5 bases, with 12 bases between the two germline ends. The germline V gene has CDR1 PRHDT and CDR2 FYEKMQ (reference sequence). The CDR3 loop is CASSLPGQQETQYF. CDR3 DNA sequence: TGTGCCAGCAGCTTACCGGGACAACAGGAGACCCAGTACTTC.

The gene calls are TRBV2 and TRBJ2-5, with D perhaps matching TRBD2 (6 bases). This CDR3 is built from 13 residues. The germline gives CDR1 SNHLY, CDR2 FYNNEI. Trimming left V 5 bases short and J 3 bases short, with 10 bases between. For the CDR3, the DNA is TGTGCCAGCAGTCGTAGCGGAAAAGAGACCCAGTACTTC. Protein sequence: CASSRSGKETQYF.

The chain has TRBV11-2 and TRBJ2-2; a possible D gene is TRBD2 (5 bases). Between the trimmed V and J ends, which lost 1 base and 5 bases, there was a span of 11 bases. The CDR3 runs 15 residues. CDR1 is SGHAT and CDR2 is FQNNGV in the germline V gene. The CDR3, as DNA: TGTGCCAGCAGCTTAGGGCTAGCATTGACCGGGGAGCTGTTTTTT. It encodes CASSLGLALTGELFF.

Only one count was recorded for this clone. The gene calls are TRBV7-9 and TRBJ1-1, with D possibly TRBD1 on 5 matching bases. This CDR3 has 13 residues. V was trimmed by 4 bases and J by 3 bases, leaving 9 bases between them. Germline loops: CDR1 SEHNR, CDR2 FQNEAQ (reference sequence). Here the CDR3 reads CASSWQGHTEAFF. Here the CDR3 DNA reads TGTGCCAGCAGCTGGCAGGGTCACACTGAAGCTTTCTTT.

This clone came up a few times. The rearrangement joins TRBV4-3 to TRBJ1-5, with a weak D call TRBD1 (5 bases). The V and J ends lost 2 bases and 7 bases respectively, with 9 bases between them. The CDR3 sequence is 13 residues long. Germline V gene lookup returns CDR1 LGHNA and CDR2 YSLEER. CDR3 protein: CASSQRQFQPQHF. Written as DNA, the CDR3 is TGCGCCAGCAGCCAACGACAGTTCCAGCCCCAGCATTTT.

CDR3 residues: CASSPPAGYEQYF. The CDR3, as DNA: TGTGCCAGCAGCCCCCCCGCAGGCTACGAGCAGTACTTC. The chain couples TRBV7-9 to TRBJ2-7; D gene unclear. Germline V gene data show CDR1 as SEHNR and CDR2 as FQNEAQ (reference sequence). This CDR3 is 13 amino acids long. Trimming shortened V by 5 bases and J by 3 bases, and 11 bases separated the two germline ends.

The J gene is TRBJ2-2, the V gene TRBV9; 12 bases line up with TRBD2. The CDR3 loop spans 18 amino acids. CDR1 and CDR2 from the germline V gene are SGDLS and YYNGEE. V shed 2 bases and J 1 base; nucleotides not matched to a gene: 6. CDR3 loop: CASSVPTSGGKNTGELFF. In nucleotides, the CDR3 is TGTGCCAGCAGCGTCCCAACTAGCGGGGGGAAGAACACCGGGGAGCTGTTTTTT.

The chain joins TRBV18 to TRBJ2-5, with TRBD1 matching over 8 bases. Per the germline V gene, CDR1 is KGHSH and CDR2 is LQKENI. The CDR3 runs 14 residues. V dropped 6 bases and J dropped 3; count of bases not matched to a gene: 6. The CDR3 here is CASSLTGDKETQYF. The CDR3 coding sequence is TGTGCCAGCTCGTTGACAGGGGATAAAGAGACCCAGTACTTC.

This chain connects TRBV6-5 to TRBJ1-6; tentative D call: TRBD1 (6 bases). V was cut by 6 bases and J by 7 bases, with 10 bases left in between. The CDR3 covers 13 residues. The germline CDR1 and CDR2 sequences are MNHEY and SVGAGI. The DNA of the CDR3 is TGTGCCAGCAGGGACAGCTTGAATTCACCCCTCCACTTT. Translated: CASRDSLNSPLHF.

The rearrangement links TRBV2 to TRBJ2-7; 9 bases are a match to TRBD1. Germline V CDR1 and CDR2: SNHLY, FYNNEI. The CDR3 contains 13 residues. With V trimmed by 6 bases and J by 5 bases, 5 bases remained unmatched. The CDR3 DNA sequence: TGTGCCAGCAGAGGACAGGGGAGACACGAGCAGTACTTC. This gives the protein CASRGQGRHEQYF.

The chain uses TRBV23-1 and TRBJ2-2; 9 bases are shared with TRBD2. TRBV23-1 qualifies as an ORF whose function is uncertain. V lost 8 bases to trimming and J lost 4 bases; unmatched junction nucleotides: 8. The CDR3 covers 15 residues. The CDR3, as DNA: TGCGCCAGCGGGCGGGGGGGCCGCCCCACCGGGGAGCTGTTTTTT. The encoded protein is CASGRGGRPTGELFF.